This T cell receptor beta chain came from a study of human T cells and chemical hapten exposure. Time point of the sample: pre-sensitization, week 0. Regarding treatment: therapeutic diphenylcyclopropenone sensitization with weekly scalp DPC. This clonotype appeared many times. Germline CDR1 MNHEY, CDR2 SMNVEV (reference sequence). V was cut by 3 bases and J by 5 bases, with 12 bases left in between. The CDR3 sequence is 14 residues long. TCRdb analysed the RACE reads with MiXCR anew, one entry per CDR3 protein. The sample contains 35,000 to 50,000 distinct CDR3 sequences, roughly 10% of which appear only once.

This clonotype was sampled from a man between 25 and 39 years old with alopecia areata. Some clones in this sample may be carry-over from other donors' samples. Sequences were derived from whole blood, sampled in connection with sensitization to the hapten diphenylcyclopropenone (DPC). The chain joins TRBV27 to TRBJ2-3; D may be TRBD2 (5 bases). The chain's CDR3 is CASSFFRGLDTQYF. The CDR3, as DNA: TGTGCCAGCAGTTTTTTTAGAGGGTTAGATACGCAGTATTTT.